A selection of T cell receptor beta chains follows, all from one sample in a study of OX40 agonist ivuxolimab in advanced cancers. Measured with immunoSEQ multiplex PCR; TCRdb has only the in-frame clones, and not every one. This sample has 20,000 to 30,000 clones, with roughly 90% found just once. The sequencing used CD4+ or CD8+ T cells sorted from blood, collected in a trial of the OX40 agonist ivuxolimab. These receptors came from an adult with an advanced solid tumor such as melanoma, head and neck, liver or kidney cancer. Both conserved end residues are part of each CDR3. Fields, in order: clone size, D gene, J gene, V gene, CDR3 length, CDR3 protein, CDR3 DNA. The D gene is left open where the match is weak. Only some rows state a clone size, as once, few, many or a class for expanded clones.

-	-	TRBJ2-7	TRBV21-1	16	CASSRPWIPTVREQYF	TGTGCCAGCAGCCGGCCCTGGATTCCTACGGTCAGAGAGCAGTACTTC
once	-	TRBJ2-2	TRBV7-9	11	CASDSPGELFF	TGTGCCAGCGATTCCCCCGGGGAGCTGTTTTTT
-	TRBD2	TRBJ2-1	TRBV7-9	15	CASSYYGTSHNEQFF	TGTGCCAGCAGTTACTACGGGACTAGTCACAATGAGCAGTTCTTC
-	TRBD2	TRBJ2-7	TRBV10-3	18	CAISGPGLGLPKTYEQYF	TGTGCCATCAGTGGGCCGGGACTAGGATTACCGAAAACCTACGAGCAGTACTTC
-	-	TRBJ1-2	TRBV27	14	CASSSQGRIYGYTF	TGTGCCAGCAGTTCTCAAGGACGGATCTATGGCTACACCTTC
-	-	TRBJ2-7	TRBV6-1	13	CASSESVSYEQYF	TGTGCCAGCAGTGAGTCAGTCTCCTACGAGCAGTACTTC
-	-	TRBJ2-1	TRBV5-4	15	CASSVGTGAYNEQFF	TGTGCCAGCAGCGTAGGGACTGGAGCCTACAATGAGCAGTTCTTC
-	TRBD1	TRBJ1-6	TRBV4-1	16	CASSFRTGTDNSPLHF	TGCGCCAGCAGCTTCCGGACCGGGACAGATAATTCACCCCTCCACTTT
-	TRBD1	TRBJ2-3	TRBV5-4	16	CASRPQGVSSTDTQYF	TGTGCCAGCAGACCTCAGGGGGTCTCTAGCACAGATACGCAGTATTTT
-	-	TRBJ1-1	TRBV15	12	CATSRQGTEAFF	TGTGCCACCAGCAGACAGGGTACTGAAGCTTTCTTT
-	-	TRBJ1-4	TRBV18	15	CASSPERRTNEKLFF	TGTGCCAGCTCACCAGAGAGGCGGACTAATGAAAAACTGTTTTTT
-	TRBD1	TRBJ2-7	TRBV2	14	CASKWWTGRYEQYF	TGTGCCAGCAAGTGGTGGACAGGGAGGTACGAGCAGTACTTC
-	TRBD1	TRBJ1-1	TRBV28	17	CASSFVSTYDRATEAFF	TGTGCCAGCAGTTTTGTATCCACATACGACAGGGCTACTGAAGCTTTCTTT